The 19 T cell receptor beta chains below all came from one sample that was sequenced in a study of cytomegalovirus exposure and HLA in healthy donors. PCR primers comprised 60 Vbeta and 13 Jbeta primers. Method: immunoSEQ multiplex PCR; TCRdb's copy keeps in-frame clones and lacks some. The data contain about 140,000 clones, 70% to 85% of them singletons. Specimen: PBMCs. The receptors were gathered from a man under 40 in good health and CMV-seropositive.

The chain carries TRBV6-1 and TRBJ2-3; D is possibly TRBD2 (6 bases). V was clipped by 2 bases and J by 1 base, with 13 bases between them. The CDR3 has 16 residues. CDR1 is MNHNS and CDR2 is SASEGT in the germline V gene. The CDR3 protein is CASSEIGGLGTDTQYF. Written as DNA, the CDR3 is TGTGCCAGCAGTGAAATCGGGGGACTTGGCACAGATACGCAGTATTTT.

CDR3 DNA sequence: TGTGCCAGCAGCTTGGGAGCTCTGGAGACCCAGTACTTC. Its protein product is CASSLGALETQYF. This chain uses TRBV7-2 with TRBJ2-5; D perhaps matches TRBD2 (5 bases). The germline CDR1 and CDR2 sequences are SGHTA and FQGNSA. This CDR3 spans 13 amino acids. Between the trimmed V and J ends, which lost 3 bases and 5 bases, there was a span of 10 bases.

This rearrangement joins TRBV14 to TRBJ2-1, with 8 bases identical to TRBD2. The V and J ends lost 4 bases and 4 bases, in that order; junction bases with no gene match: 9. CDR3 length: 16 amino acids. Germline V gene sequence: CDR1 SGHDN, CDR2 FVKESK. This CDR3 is CASSPPLAGFYNEQFF. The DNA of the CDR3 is TGTGCCAGCAGCCCACCTCTAGCGGGTTTTTACAATGAGCAGTTCTTC. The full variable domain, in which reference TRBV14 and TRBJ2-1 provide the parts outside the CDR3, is EAGVTQFPSHSVIEKGQTVTLRCDPISGHDNLYWYRRVMGKEIKFLLHFVKESKQDESGMPNNRFLAERTGGTYSTLKVQPAELEDSGVYFCASSPPLAGFYNEQFFGPGTRLTVL.

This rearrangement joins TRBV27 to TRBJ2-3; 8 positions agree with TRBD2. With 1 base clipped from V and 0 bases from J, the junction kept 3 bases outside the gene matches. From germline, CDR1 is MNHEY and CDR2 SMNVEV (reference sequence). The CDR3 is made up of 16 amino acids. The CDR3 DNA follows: TGTGCCAGCAGTTTATGGACTAGCCTTAGCACAGATACGCAGTATTTT. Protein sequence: CASSLWTSLSTDTQYF.

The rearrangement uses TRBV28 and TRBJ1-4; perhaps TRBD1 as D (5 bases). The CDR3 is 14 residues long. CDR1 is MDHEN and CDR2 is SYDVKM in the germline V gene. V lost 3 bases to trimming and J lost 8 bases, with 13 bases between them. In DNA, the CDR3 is TGTGCCAGCAGTTTCGGAGGGGCAGGGGAAAAACTGTTTTTT. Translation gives CASSFGGAGEKLFF.

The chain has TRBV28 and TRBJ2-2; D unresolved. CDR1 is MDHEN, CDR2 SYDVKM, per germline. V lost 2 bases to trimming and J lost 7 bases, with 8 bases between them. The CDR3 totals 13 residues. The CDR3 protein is CASSLRGIGELFF. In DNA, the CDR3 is TGTGCCAGCAGTTTAAGAGGTATCGGGGAGCTGTTTTTT.

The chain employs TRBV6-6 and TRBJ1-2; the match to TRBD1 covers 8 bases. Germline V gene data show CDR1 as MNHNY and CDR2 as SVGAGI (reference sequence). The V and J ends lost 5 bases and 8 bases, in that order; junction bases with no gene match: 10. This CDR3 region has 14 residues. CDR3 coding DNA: TGTGCCAGCAGTCGGACAGGGTCCATCGACGGCTACACCTTC. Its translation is CASSRTGSIDGYTF.

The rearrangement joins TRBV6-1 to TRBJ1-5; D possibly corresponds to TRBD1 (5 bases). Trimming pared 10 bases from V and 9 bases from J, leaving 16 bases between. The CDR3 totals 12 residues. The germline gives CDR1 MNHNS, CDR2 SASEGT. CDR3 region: CATRGEGGPQHF. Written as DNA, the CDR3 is TGTGCCACCCGGGGGGAGGGCGGGCCCCAGCATTTT.

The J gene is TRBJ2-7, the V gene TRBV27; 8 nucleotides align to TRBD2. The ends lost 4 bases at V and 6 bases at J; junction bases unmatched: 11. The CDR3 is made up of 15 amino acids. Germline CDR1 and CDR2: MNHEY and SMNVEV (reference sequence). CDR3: CASSYLGLGPIEQYF. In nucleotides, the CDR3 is TGTGCCAGCAGTTATTTGGGACTAGGGCCCATCGAGCAGTACTTC.

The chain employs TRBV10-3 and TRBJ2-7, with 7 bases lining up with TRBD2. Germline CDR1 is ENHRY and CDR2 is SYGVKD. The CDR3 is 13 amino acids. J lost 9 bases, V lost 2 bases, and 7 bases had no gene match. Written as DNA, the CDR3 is TGTGCCATCAGTGAGACGCGGGAGTCACGGCAGTACTTC. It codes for CAISETRESRQYF.

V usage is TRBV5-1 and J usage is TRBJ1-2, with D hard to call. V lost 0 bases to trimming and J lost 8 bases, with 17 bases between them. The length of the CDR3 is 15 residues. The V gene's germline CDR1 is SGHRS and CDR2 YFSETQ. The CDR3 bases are TGCGCCAGCAGCTTGGCCGGTGGGCAGGTGGCAGGCTACACCTTC. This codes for CASSLAGGQVAGYTF.

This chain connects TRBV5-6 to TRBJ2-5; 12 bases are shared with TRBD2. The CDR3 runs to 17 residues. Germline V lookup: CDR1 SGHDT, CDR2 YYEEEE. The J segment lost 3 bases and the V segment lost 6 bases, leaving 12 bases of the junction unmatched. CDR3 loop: CASNTLGLAGGEETQYF. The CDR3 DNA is TGTGCCAGCAACACCTTGGGTCTAGCGGGGGGGGAAGAGACCCAGTACTTC. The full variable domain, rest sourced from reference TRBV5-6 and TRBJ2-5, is DAGVTQSPTHLIKTRGQQVTLRCSPKSGHDTVSWYQQALGQGPQFIFQYYEEEERQRGNFPDRFSGHQFPNYSSELNVNALLLGDSALYLCASNTLGLAGGEETQYFGPGTRLLVL.

CDR3 protein: CASTATSGGGNTQYF. The CDR3 DNA reads TGTGCCAGCACCGCAACTAGCGGAGGAGGGAATACGCAGTATTTT. The chain carries TRBV6-5 and TRBJ2-3; 8 bases are shared with TRBD2. This CDR3 contains 15 residues. Germline V gene lookup returns CDR1 MNHEY and CDR2 SVGAGI. J was trimmed by 7 bases and V by 7 bases; bases with no gene match: 13.

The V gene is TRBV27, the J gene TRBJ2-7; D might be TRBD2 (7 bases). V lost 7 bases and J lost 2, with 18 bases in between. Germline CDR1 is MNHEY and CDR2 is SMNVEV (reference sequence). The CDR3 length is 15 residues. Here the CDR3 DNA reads TGTGCCAGCACTCCCATGGGGGGGCGCCCCTACGAGCAGTACTTC. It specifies CASTPMGGRPYEQYF.

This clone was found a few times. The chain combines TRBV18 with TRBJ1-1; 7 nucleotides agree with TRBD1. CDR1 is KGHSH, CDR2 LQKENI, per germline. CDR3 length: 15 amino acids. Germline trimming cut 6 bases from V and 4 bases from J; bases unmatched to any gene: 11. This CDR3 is CASSLDRAMSTEAFF. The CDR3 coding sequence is TGTGCCAGCTCTCTTGACAGGGCGATGAGCACTGAAGCTTTCTTT. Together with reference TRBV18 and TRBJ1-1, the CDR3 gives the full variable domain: NAGVMQNPRHLVRRRGQEARLRCSPMKGHSHVYWYRQLPEEGLKFMVYLQKENIIDESGMPKERFSAEFPKEGPSILRIQQVVRGDSAAYFCASSLDRAMSTEAFFGQGTRLTVV.

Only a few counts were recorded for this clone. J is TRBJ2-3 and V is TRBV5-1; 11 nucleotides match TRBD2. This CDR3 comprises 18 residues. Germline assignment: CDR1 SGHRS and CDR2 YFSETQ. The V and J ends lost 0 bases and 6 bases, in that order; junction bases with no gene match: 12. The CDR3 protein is CASSLAVGSGGASDTQYF. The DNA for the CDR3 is TGCGCCAGCAGCTTGGCCGTTGGTAGCGGGGGGGCCTCGGATACGCAGTATTTT.

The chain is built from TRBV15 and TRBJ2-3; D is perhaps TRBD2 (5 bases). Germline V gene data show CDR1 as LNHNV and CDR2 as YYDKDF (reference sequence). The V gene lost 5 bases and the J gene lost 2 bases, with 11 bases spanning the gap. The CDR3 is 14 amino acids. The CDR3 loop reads CATSATIFTDTQYF. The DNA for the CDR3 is TGTGCCACCAGCGCGACTATTTTCACAGATACGCAGTATTTT. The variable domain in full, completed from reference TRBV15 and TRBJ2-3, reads DAMVIQNPRYQVTQFGKPVTLSCSQTLNHNVMYWYQQKSSQAPKLLFHYYDKDFNNEADTPDNFQSRRPNTSFCFLDIRSPGLGDTAMYLCATSATIFTDTQYFGPGTRLTVL.

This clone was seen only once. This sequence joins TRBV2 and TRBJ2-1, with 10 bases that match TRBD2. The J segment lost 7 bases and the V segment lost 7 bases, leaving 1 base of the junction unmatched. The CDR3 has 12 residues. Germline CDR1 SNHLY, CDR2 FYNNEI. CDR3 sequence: CASKLAGNEQFF. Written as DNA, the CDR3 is TGTGCCAGCAAACTAGCGGGGAATGAGCAGTTCTTC.

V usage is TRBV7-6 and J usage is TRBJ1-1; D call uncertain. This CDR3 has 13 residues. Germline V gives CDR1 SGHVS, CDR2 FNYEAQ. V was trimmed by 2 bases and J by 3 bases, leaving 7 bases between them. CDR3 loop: CASSLQTYTEAFF. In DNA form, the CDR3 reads TGTGCCAGCAGCTTACAGACTTACACTGAAGCTTTCTTT.